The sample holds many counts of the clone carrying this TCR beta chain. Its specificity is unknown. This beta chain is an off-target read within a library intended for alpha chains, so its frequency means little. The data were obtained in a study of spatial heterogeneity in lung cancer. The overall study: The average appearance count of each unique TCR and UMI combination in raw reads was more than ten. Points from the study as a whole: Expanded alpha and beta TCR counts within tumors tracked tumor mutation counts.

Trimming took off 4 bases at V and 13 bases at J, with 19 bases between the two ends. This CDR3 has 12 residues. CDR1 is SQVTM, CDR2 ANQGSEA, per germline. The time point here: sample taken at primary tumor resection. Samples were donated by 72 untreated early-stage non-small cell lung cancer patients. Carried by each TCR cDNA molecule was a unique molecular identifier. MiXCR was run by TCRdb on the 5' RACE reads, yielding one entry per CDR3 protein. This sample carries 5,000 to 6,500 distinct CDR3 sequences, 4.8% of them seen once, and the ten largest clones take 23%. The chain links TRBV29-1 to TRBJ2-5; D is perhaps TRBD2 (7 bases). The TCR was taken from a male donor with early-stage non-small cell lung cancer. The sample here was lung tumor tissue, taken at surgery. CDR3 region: CSVGARGRSSYF. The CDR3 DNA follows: TGCAGCGTTGGTGCGCGGGGGCGAAGCTCGTACTTC.